Following are 11 T cell receptor beta chains from one sample sequenced in a study of T cell responses to AZD1222 COVID-19 vaccine. The assay was immunoSEQ multiplex PCR, and TCRdb's table has in-frame clones only and misses some. The sample lists about 190,000 clones; about nine tenths were seen once. The starting material was peripheral blood, obtained on day 0 of AZD1222 vaccination. The source is an adult in good health.

The rearrangement joins TRBV6-1 to TRBJ2-1, with 13 bases identical to TRBD2. The germline CDR1 and CDR2 sequences are MNHNS and SASEGT. This CDR3 spans 19 amino acids. After removal of 2 bases from V and 2 bases from J, the junction contained 9 bases not matched to a gene. CDR3 amino acids: CASSERGGTSGKAYNEQFF. CDR3 bases: TGTGCCAGCAGTGAAAGGGGCGGGACTAGCGGGAAGGCCTACAATGAGCAGTTCTTC.

The V gene is TRBV7-9, the J gene TRBJ2-5, with D unclear. There are 16 residues in the CDR3. The V gene lost 2 bases and the J gene lost 3 bases, with 16 bases spanning the gap. Germline V gene sequence: CDR1 SEHNR, CDR2 FQNEAQ (reference sequence). The CDR3: CASSLSAVLNEETQYF. The CDR3 coding sequence is TGTGCCAGCAGCTTATCGGCAGTCCTTAATGAAGAGACCCAGTACTTC. Based on the CDR3 plus reference TRBV7-9 and TRBJ2-5, the full variable domain is DTGVSQNPRHKITKRGQNVTFRCDPISEHNRLYWYRQTLGQGPEFLTYFQNEAQLEKSRLLSDRFSAERPKGSFSTLEIQRTEQGDSAMYLCASSLSAVLNEETQYFGPGTRLLVL.

The chain combines TRBV18 with TRBJ1-5; D ambiguous. V lost 0 bases and J lost 1, with 7 bases in between. There are 15 residues in the CDR3. Germline V gene data show CDR1 as KGHSH and CDR2 as LQKENI. As DNA, the CDR3 is TGTGCCAGCTCACCACCGGGGTCAAGCAATCAGCCCCAGCATTTT. Amino acid sequence: CASSPPGSSNQPQHF.

The rearrangement links TRBV27 to TRBJ2-7; 9 nucleotides agree with TRBD1. From germline, CDR1 is MNHEY and CDR2 SMNVEV (reference sequence). Unmatched junction bases numbered 16, after V lost 7 bases and J lost 3 bases. This CDR3 contains 17 residues. CDR3 loop: CASTTQLGQGIHYEQYF. The CDR3, as DNA: TGTGCCAGCACCACTCAACTCGGACAGGGGATTCACTACGAGCAGTACTTC.

The chain links TRBV3-1 (or the pseudogene TRBV3-2) to TRBJ1-4; the D is unclear. The CDR3 covers 15 residues. Trimming took off 0 bases at V and 1 base at J, with 6 bases between the two ends. Germline V gene data show CDR1 as LGHDT and CDR2 as YNNKEL (reference sequence). The CDR3 loop reads CASSQDWETNEKLFF. As DNA, the CDR3 is TGTGCCAGCAGCCAAGATTGGGAAACTAATGAAAAACTGTTTTTT.

The chain joins TRBV5-1 to TRBJ1-4, with D uncertain. Germline lookup yields CDR1 SGHRS and CDR2 YFSETQ. V was clipped by 0 bases and J by 4 bases, with 13 bases between them. This CDR3 spans 16 amino acids. CDR3 DNA: TGCGCCAGCAGCTTGGGAATTGAGGGAGATAATGAAAAACTGTTTTTT. It specifies CASSLGIEGDNEKLFF.

This chain's CDR3 is CASRGSDGMTEAFF. CDR3 in DNA: TGTGCCAGCCGGGGCTCTGACGGGATGACTGAAGCTTTCTTT. This chain links TRBV3-1 (or the pseudogene TRBV3-2) with TRBJ1-1, with a possible D match to TRBD1 (5 bases). Germline V CDR1 and CDR2: LGHDT, YNNKEL (reference sequence). CDR3 length equals 14 residues. V was cut by 8 bases and J by 5 bases, with 18 bases left in between.

This chain links TRBV19 with TRBJ1-3; TRBD1 might be the D (6 bases). Between the trimmed V and J ends, which lost 5 bases and 3 bases, there was a span of 11 bases. CDR3 length: 14 amino acids. Germline V CDR1 and CDR2: LNHDA, SQIVND (reference sequence). CDR3 sequence (DNA): TGTGCCAGTAGTCTACAGGGCTTTGGAAACACCATATATTTT. Translation: CASSLQGFGNTIYF. Based on the CDR3 plus reference TRBV19 and TRBJ1-3, the full variable domain is DGGITQSPKYLFRKEGQNVTLSCEQNLNHDAMYWYRQDPGQGLRLIYYSQIVNDFQKGDIAEGYSVSREKKESFPLTVTSAQKNPTAFYLCASSLQGFGNTIYFGEGSWLTVV.

The chain links TRBV9 to TRBJ2-7; tentative D call: TRBD1 (6 bases). The germline V and J ends were trimmed by 2 bases and 5 bases, with 11 bases remaining between them. This CDR3 region has 13 residues. The V gene's germline CDR1 is SGDLS and CDR2 YYNGEE. This CDR3 is CASSVTGTNEQYF. The CDR3 bases are TGTGCCAGCAGCGTGACCGGGACAAACGAGCAGTACTTC. Full variable domain (outside the CDR3, taken from reference TRBV9 and TRBJ2-7): DSGVTQTPKHLITATGQRVTLRCSPRSGDLSVYWYQQSLDQGLQFLIQYYNGEERAKGNILERFSAQQFPDLHSELNLSSLELGDSALYFCASSVTGTNEQYFGPGTRLTVT.

This chain uses TRBV18 with TRBJ2-1; D is perhaps TRBD2 (7 bases). CDR3 length: 18 amino acids. Per the germline V gene, CDR1 is KGHSH and CDR2 is LQKENI. Trimming took off 3 bases at V and 5 bases at J, with 23 bases between the two ends. The CDR3 DNA follows: TGTGCCAGCTCACCGTCCGTAGAGCGGGACAAGGGGGACAATGAGCAGTTCTTC. This sequence encodes CASSPSVERDKGDNEQFF.

The chain couples TRBV19 to TRBJ1-1, with 7 bases fitting TRBD1. Losses at the gene ends were 6 bases for V and 6 bases for J; bases not matched to a gene: 13. Germline V gene data show CDR1 as LNHDA and CDR2 as SQIVND (reference sequence). The CDR3 is 15 residues long. The CDR3 here is CASRDSGGRFAEAFF. CDR3 nucleotide sequence: TGTGCCAGTAGGGACTCAGGGGGGCGCTTTGCTGAAGCTTTCTTT.